This T cell receptor beta chain is drawn from a study of blood T cell repertoires in COVID-19. In the study overall: The United States, Italy and Spain supplied acute and convalescent COVID-19 samples. PBMCs, B-cell-depleted T cells, or T cells were the source of the cDNA or gDNA that made up the material.

Original data processing: Using reference gene primer amplification, nucleated cell counts were estimated. Sequencing was performed with immunoSEQ multiplex PCR; in TCRdb, only in-frame clones are kept and a portion is missing. D and trimming come from the DNA, and the V and J calls and clone size come from that table. The table has 200,000 to 250,000 clones, approximately 80% seen once. This CDR3 is 17 amino acids long. Trimming removed 0 bases from V and 7 bases from J; junction bases left unmatched: 9. Germline CDR1 is SGDLS and CDR2 is YYNGEE. The TCR was taken from an elderly woman with acute or convalescent COVID-19. The chain combines TRBV9 with TRBJ2-1; 11 bases map to TRBD2. Sample: peripheral blood. CDR3 DNA: TGTGCCAGCAGCGTAGTGGCTAGCGGGGGGCCGGGTAATGAGCAGTTCTTC. This translates into CASSVVASGGPGNEQFF.